This T cell receptor (beta chain) was sequenced during a study of relationships among human T cell subsets. Overall study results and limits: Th1, Th2 and regulatory T cells shared many CDR3 sequences.

The Th1 cells were the flow-through after CD25, CD56 and CD294 bead selections. From mRNA, alpha and beta CDR3 regions were amplified using semiquantitative ARM-PCR. ARM-PCR used tagged nested gene-specific primers, then communal superprimers for exponential amplification. TCRdb reprocessed the multiplex PCR reads via MiXCR and lists one record per CDR3 protein. Here the sample spans roughly 13,000 distinct CDR3 sequences, around 64% being singletons. About this clonotype itself: Its antigen is undetermined.

The CDR3 has 13 amino acids. CDR1 SGHRS and CDR2 YFSETQ come from the germline V gene. Trimming took off 4 bases at V and 7 bases at J, with 15 bases between the two ends. This TCR was sampled from a man aged 35 to 55 in good health. Input material: CD4+ Th1 cells sorted from blood. J is TRBJ2-7 and V is TRBV5-1; D possibly matches TRBD1 or TRBD2 (5 bases each). CDR3 sequence: CASSADITGEQYF. As DNA, the CDR3 is TGCGCCAGCAGCGCGGACATAACGGGGGAGCAGTACTTC.